This record concerns one TCR beta chain sequence. The table came from immunoSEQ multiplex PCR; TCRdb's copy has only in-frame clones and leaves some out. This sample has roughly 25,000 clones, with under 95% found just once. This sample is drawn from a study of blood T cell repertoires in COVID-19. Study context: The cDNA or gDNA used as material had been derived from T cells, B-cell-depleted T cells, or PBMCs.

The CDR3 contains 15 residues. Trimming took off 4 bases at V and 1 base at J, with 15 bases between the two ends. Germline V lookup: CDR1 SGHRS, CDR2 YFSETQ. The source of this sequence is a woman between 45 and 65 years old with active COVID-19. Sequenced material: peripheral blood. The J gene is TRBJ2-7, the V gene TRBV5-1, with D tentatively TRBD1 (8 bases). The CDR3 nucleotides are TGCGCCAGCAGCCTTGACAGGGGACTATCCTACGAGCAGTACTTC. It translates to CASSLDRGLSYEQYF.